These 14 T cell receptor beta chains came from one sample sequenced in a study of molecular identifiers for immune sequencing clone quantification. TCRdb fed the PCR reads into MiXCR, producing one record per CDR3 protein. The sample yields approximately 590,000 distinct CDR3 sequences, less than 30% seen once. Sequencing was performed on naive CD8+ T cells from blood, with Jurkat cell RNA spiked in. Noted subset: FACS-sorted CD8+CD4-CCR7+CD45RA+ naive T cells. Source of these receptors: a human donor in good health. Some libraries in this study had Jurkat cell RNA spiked in.

This clonotype was counted at least ten times. The chain carries TRBV29-1 and TRBJ2-3; D remains unclear. There are 14 residues in the CDR3. The V end was cut by 4 bases, the J end by 2 bases, with 13 bases between. Germline CDR1 is SQVTM and CDR2 is ANQGSEA. CDR3 DNA: TGCAGCGTTGTTGCCCGCGAACACACAGATACGCAGTATTTT. This encodes CSVVAREHTDTQYF.

Of note for this clonotype: A much bigger clone sits one base away, suggesting this may be a read error. The V call is TRBV13, the J call TRBJ2-3, with 7 bases matching TRBD1. From germline, CDR1 is PRHDT and CDR2 FYEKMQ (reference sequence). The CDR3 runs 16 residues. The CDR3 sequence: CVSSHRTGPSTDTQYF. The DNA for the CDR3 is TGTGTCAGCAGCCATCGGACAGGTCCGAGCACAGATACGCAGTATTTT.

This clonotype was found a few times. The V call is TRBV29-1, the J call TRBJ2-1; D ambiguous. The V end lost 3 bases, the J end lost 8 bases, and 17 bases lay between the germline ends. Germline lookup yields CDR1 SQVTM and CDR2 ANQGSEA. The CDR3 is made up of 14 amino acids. This chain's CDR3 is CSVEGRSLFDEQFF. DNA of the CDR3: TGCAGCGTTGAGGGCCGGAGCCTCTTCGATGAGCAGTTCTTC.

V and J are TRBV6-5 and TRBJ1-6; TRBD1 might be the D (5 bases). The CDR3 consists of 12 residues. V was shortened by 2 bases and J by 12 bases, with 8 bases between the two germline ends. Germline V gene lookup returns CDR1 MNHEY and CDR2 SVGAGI. CDR3 sequence: CASSYGAGPLHF. In nucleotides, the CDR3 is TGTGCCAGCAGTTACGGGGCCGGACCCCTCCACTTT.

V gene TRBV7-9 combines with J gene TRBJ2-7, with unresolved D. The CDR3 covers 14 residues. Germline CDR1 and CDR2: SEHNR and FQNEAQ (reference sequence). Trimming removed 4 bases from V and 5 bases from J, with 15 bases in between. This chain's CDR3 is CASSYTRSGHEQYF. In nucleotides, the CDR3 is TGTGCCAGCAGCTACACACGGTCAGGACACGAGCAGTACTTC.

The CDR3 bases are TGTGCCAGCAGACCCGCCGGGACGGCCTACGAGCAGTACTTC. Protein: CASRPAGTAYEQYF. J is TRBJ2-7 and V is TRBV27, with D possibly being TRBD1 or TRBD2 (5 bases each). The CDR3 is made up of 14 amino acids. Germline values: CDR1 MNHEY, CDR2 SMNVEV (reference sequence). V lost 6 bases, J lost 2 bases, and 14 bases lay in between.

The rearrangement uses TRBV12-5 and TRBJ1-1; no clear D gene. This CDR3 region has 12 residues. The V and J ends lost 1 base and 3 bases respectively, with 3 bases between them. CDR1 and CDR2 from the germline V gene are LGHNT and FRNRAP. The CDR3 DNA follows: TGTGCTAGTGGTTTGGGCGACACTGAAGCTTTCTTT. This translates into CASGLGDTEAFF.

The chain carries TRBV7-9 and TRBJ1-4, with 9 bases matching TRBD1. The trim removed 4 bases at V and 4 bases at J, leaving 1 base unmatched. The CDR3 loop spans 14 amino acids. Per germline, CDR1 SEHNR and CDR2 FQNEAQ (reference sequence). CDR3 residues: CASSWTGDNEKLFF. The CDR3 DNA is TGTGCCAGCAGCTGGACAGGGGATAATGAAAAACTGTTTTTT.

This clonotype occurred many times. Germline is not matched at one junction end, which may reflect a read error. V and J are TRBV28 and TRBJ1-4; TRBD1 matches at 7 bases. The CDR3 contains 11 residues. Germline CDR1 MDHEN, CDR2 SYDVKM. The CDR3 spells CASSAGQALAF. The CDR3 DNA follows: TGTGCCAGCAGTGCAGGACAGGCTTTAGCTTTT.

The chain couples TRBV27 to TRBJ2-7, with 7 positions matching TRBD1. With 8 bases clipped from V and 3 bases from J, the junction kept 10 bases outside the gene matches. The CDR3 sequence is 14 residues long. The germline V gene has CDR1 MNHEY and CDR2 SMNVEV (reference sequence). The CDR3 loop reads CASSTRDRVYEQYF. CDR3 sequence (DNA): TGTGCCAGCTCCACCCGGGACAGAGTCTACGAGCAGTACTTC.

There are a few counts of this clonotype. The rearrangement joins TRBV6-2 or TRBV6-3 to TRBJ2-7; 7 nucleotides align to TRBD2. The CDR3 consists of 14 residues. Germline V CDR1 and CDR2: MNHEY, SVGEGT. The ends lost 2 bases at V and 4 bases at J; junction bases unmatched: 5. CDR3 residues: CASSYGGRGYEQYF. CDR3 bases: TGTGCCAGCAGTTACGGCGGGAGAGGGTACGAGCAGTACTTC.

Remarks on this clonotype: Possible read error: a much larger clone is one base away. The CDR3 carries no conserved terminal phenylalanine or tryptophan, so it likely arises from a read error. The genes are TRBV5-6 and TRBJ1-1; D remains ambiguous. This CDR3 spans 14 amino acids. Trimming left V 6 bases short and J 4 bases short, with 16 bases between. The V gene's germline CDR1 is SGHDT and CDR2 YYEEEE. The CDR3: CASTPLEGGTEAFY. CDR3 sequence (DNA): TGTGCCAGCACCCCCCTGGAGGGCGGCACTGAAGCTTTCTAT.

This clonotype appeared a few times. This chain uses TRBV19 with TRBJ2-5; the match to TRBD2 covers 8 bases. The CDR3 is 13 residues long. Germline CDR1 and CDR2: LNHDA and SQIVND (reference sequence). V was pared by 6 bases and J by 4 bases, with 4 bases of the junction left unmatched. The CDR3 DNA is TGTGCCAGTAGAACTAGCGGCTCAGAGACCCAGTACTTC. Translating gives CASRTSGSETQYF.

This clonotype was counted at least ten times. The chain carries TRBV7-9 and TRBJ1-1, with D uncertain. This CDR3 spans 11 amino acids. V shed 1 base and J shed 7 bases, with 4 bases lying between them. Germline V lookup: CDR1 SEHNR, CDR2 FQNEAQ (reference sequence). The CDR3 reads CASSLDFEAFF. The CDR3 DNA sequence: TGTGCCAGCAGCTTAGACTTTGAAGCTTTCTTT.